The 30 T cell receptor beta chains presented below share a single source sample, sequenced in a study of cytomegalovirus exposure and HLA in healthy donors. The primer mix had 60 Vbeta and 13 Jbeta primers. Libraries were prepared by immunoSEQ multiplex PCR; TCRdb keeps only in-frame clonotypes and omits some of them. The data hold over 120,000 clones, with about 77% observed a single time. Sequencing input: PBMCs. These TCRs come from a male donor in good health and CMV-seronegative.

V is TRBV7-9 and J is TRBJ2-7; D may be TRBD2 (5 bases). V gave up 3 bases and J gave up 3 bases, with 15 bases separating them. The germline CDR1 and CDR2 sequences are SEHNR and FQNEAQ (reference sequence). The CDR3 has 15 residues. CDR3 coding DNA: TGTGCCAGCAGCTTGTTTTACGGGAAAGACTACGAGCAGTACTTC. Translating it yields CASSLFYGKDYEQYF.

The J gene is TRBJ1-1, the V gene TRBV27, with D perhaps matching TRBD1 (6 bases). CDR1 is MNHEY, CDR2 SMNVEV, per germline (reference sequence). V lost 3 bases to trimming and J lost 4 bases, with 18 bases between them. The CDR3 is 16 residues long. CDR3 nucleotides: TGTGCCAGCAGTTTGGCCCATGGGGGGGCCCTCACTGAAGCTTTCTTT. Its translation: CASSLAHGGALTEAFF.

V is TRBV5-1 and J is TRBJ2-7; 8 bases match TRBD2. The ends lost 2 bases at V and 3 bases at J; junction bases unmatched: 7. This CDR3 comprises 15 residues. Germline CDR1 reads SGHRS; CDR2 reads YFSETQ. This chain's CDR3 is CASSFRGGEGYEQYF. Here the CDR3 DNA reads TGCGCCAGCAGCTTCCGGGGGGGGGAAGGCTACGAGCAGTACTTC.

This rearrangement joins TRBV5-1 to TRBJ2-3, with D possibly TRBD2 on 6 matching bases. Germline loops: CDR1 SGHRS, CDR2 YFSETQ. The length of the CDR3 is 13 residues. Trimming took off 5 bases at V and 0 bases at J, with 7 bases between the two ends. Here the CDR3 DNA reads TGCGCCAGCAGAGGGACTAGCACAGATACGCAGTATTTT. Translating it yields CASRGTSTDTQYF.

V and J are TRBV25-1 and TRBJ2-7, with 7 nucleotides matching TRBD1. The CDR3 loop spans 14 amino acids. V lost 2 bases, J lost 0 bases, and 1 base stayed unmatched. Germline CDR1 MGHDK, CDR2 SYGVNS. The CDR3 DNA sequence: TGTGCCAGCAGTGAAGGGACAGTCTCCTACGAGCAGTACTTC. Protein product: CASSEGTVSYEQYF.

V is TRBV9 and J is TRBJ2-1; a weak D match, TRBD1 (5 bases). The germline CDR1 and CDR2 sequences are SGDLS and YYNGEE. Trimming cost V 2 bases and J 9 bases, with 15 bases left between them. CDR3 length equals 14 residues. The DNA for the CDR3 is TGTGCCAGCAGCGTCGGTCAGGGAATTGGTGAGCAGTTCTTC. The encoded protein is CASSVGQGIGEQFF.

The chain joins TRBV7-9 to TRBJ2-2; a weak D match, TRBD1 (6 bases). The CDR3 length is 13 residues. The V end was cut by 7 bases, the J end by 6 bases, with 12 bases between. Germline V gives CDR1 SEHNR, CDR2 FQNEAQ (reference sequence). The CDR3 sequence is CASTHRAPGELFF. Here the CDR3 DNA reads TGTGCCAGCACCCACAGGGCCCCCGGGGAGCTGTTTTTT. Based on the CDR3 plus reference TRBV7-9 and TRBJ2-2, the full variable domain is DTGVSQNPRHKITKRGQNVTFRCDPISEHNRLYWYRQTLGQGPEFLTYFQNEAQLEKSRLLSDRFSAERPKGSFSTLEIQRTEQGDSAMYLCASTHRAPGELFFGEGSRLTVL.

This clone occurred a few times. The J gene is TRBJ1-1, the V gene TRBV6-5; D not resolved. Per the germline V gene, CDR1 is MNHEY and CDR2 is SVGAGI. This CDR3 is 14 amino acids long. The germline V and J ends were trimmed by 0 bases and 10 bases, with 15 bases remaining between them. CDR3 in amino acids: CASSYSNSLRGAFF. For the CDR3, the DNA is TGTGCCAGCAGTTACTCGAATTCCCTGCGTGGAGCTTTCTTT.

This clone was seen just once. The chain is built from TRBV11-2 and TRBJ2-5; D is perhaps TRBD1 (6 bases). The germline V gene has CDR1 SGHAT and CDR2 FQNNGV. The CDR3 sequence is 14 residues long. The ends were cut back, 5 bases at V and 2 bases at J, with 12 bases in the middle. The CDR3 reads CASSNYRDQETQYF. CDR3 bases: TGTGCCAGCAGCAACTACAGGGATCAAGAGACCCAGTACTTC.

The chain couples TRBV18 to TRBJ1-5; D call uncertain. The CDR3 totals 13 residues. Trimming removed 3 bases from V and 5 bases from J, with 8 bases in between. CDR1 KGHSH and CDR2 LQKENI come from the germline V gene. CDR3 region: CASSPSEYQPQHF. The CDR3 DNA sequence: TGTGCCAGCTCACCCTCCGAGTATCAGCCCCAGCATTTT.

The count of this clone is one. The rearrangement joins TRBV27 to TRBJ1-1, with D unclear. The germline CDR1 and CDR2 sequences are MNHEY and SMNVEV (reference sequence). The CDR3 consists of 14 residues. Trimming shortened V by 2 bases and J by 3 bases, and 10 bases separated the two germline ends. CDR3 in amino acids: CASSLQVSDTEAFF. The CDR3 region has the DNA TGTGCCAGCAGTTTACAGGTTTCGGACACTGAAGCTTTCTTT.

The chain uses TRBV11-3 and TRBJ2-3, with a possible D match to TRBD1 (6 bases). CDR3 length equals 15 residues. Germline CDR1 reads SGHNT; CDR2 reads YENEEA. V dropped 5 bases and J dropped 2 bases, with 14 bases sitting between them. CDR3 DNA: TGTGCCAGCAGCCCAGTTACAGGGTTCACAGATACGCAGTATTTT. Translation gives CASSPVTGFTDTQYF. Combining the CDR3 with reference TRBV11-3 and TRBJ2-3 gives the whole variable domain EAGVVQSPRYKIIEKKQPVAFWCNPISGHNTLYWYLQNLGQGPELLIRYENEEAVDDSQLPKDRFSAERLKGVDSTLKIQPAELGDSAVYLCASSPVTGFTDTQYFGPGTRLTVL.

This clone appeared a few times. CDR3 amino acids: CASSLGQNTGELFF. In DNA form, the CDR3 reads TGCGCCAGCAGCTTGGGGCAGAACACCGGGGAGCTGTTTTTT. This rearrangement joins TRBV5-1 to TRBJ2-2; D is undetermined. Germline assignment: CDR1 SGHRS and CDR2 YFSETQ. Trimming cost V 0 bases and J 1 base, with 4 bases left between them. CDR3 length: 14 residues. The full variable domain, in which reference TRBV5-1 and TRBJ2-2 provide the parts outside the CDR3, is KAGVTQTPRYLIKTRGQQVTLSCSPISGHRSVSWYQQTPGQGLQFLFEYFSETQRNKGNFPGRFSGRQFSNSRSEMNVSTLELGDSALYLCASSLGQNTGELFFGEGSRLTVL.

In this sample, this clone turned up once. The V gene is TRBV19, the J gene TRBJ2-1; 8 nucleotides line up with TRBD2. Trimming removed 5 bases from V and 7 bases from J; junction bases left unmatched: 16. The germline gives CDR1 LNHDA, CDR2 SQIVND (reference sequence). This CDR3 is built from 17 residues. The CDR3 DNA follows: TGTGCCAGTAGTTCCGGGACTAGGGCACTTTACTTTAATGAGCAGTTCTTC. The encoded protein is CASSSGTRALYFNEQFF.

This clone appeared once. The chain recombines TRBV19 with TRBJ2-2, with 13 positions matching TRBD2. In germline, CDR1 is LNHDA, CDR2 SQIVND (reference sequence). V trimming: 4 bases; J trimming: 5 bases; junction bases outside the gene matches: 1. This CDR3 comprises 15 residues. In DNA form, the CDR3 reads TGTGCCAGTAGTAGGACTAGCGGGAGAACCGGGGAGCTGTTTTTT. Translation gives CASSRTSGRTGELFF. Looking up the rest from reference TRBV19 and TRBJ2-2 gives the full variable domain: DGGITQSPKYLFRKEGQNVTLSCEQNLNHDAMYWYRQDPGQGLRLIYYSQIVNDFQKGDIAEGYSVSREKKESFPLTVTSAQKNPTAFYLCASSRTSGRTGELFFGEGSRLTVL.

The chain couples TRBV6-1 to TRBJ2-3; 7 bases fit TRBD2. The CDR3 is made up of 13 amino acids. V lost 9 bases to trimming and J lost 0 bases; unmatched junction nucleotides: 3. Germline CDR1 reads MNHNS; CDR2 reads SASEGT. The CDR3 region has the DNA TGTGCCAGTAGAGCGGGGAGCACAGATACGCAGTATTTT. It translates to CASRAGSTDTQYF.

This chain links TRBV7-9 with TRBJ2-7; D may be TRBD2 (7 bases). Germline V gene sequence: CDR1 SEHNR, CDR2 FQNEAQ (reference sequence). The V gene lost 1 base and the J gene lost 6 bases, with 16 bases spanning the gap. The length of the CDR3 is 15 residues. The CDR3 coding sequence is TGTGCCAGCAGCTTAGGAGGCGGGGGCTTAGGCGAGCAGTACTTC. Translated, it gives CASSLGGGGLGEQYF.

V gene TRBV29-1 combines with J gene TRBJ1-1; no reliable D call. Germline V gene data show CDR1 as SQVTM and CDR2 as ANQGSEA. This CDR3 is 10 amino acids long. Trimming removed 4 bases from V and 10 bases from J, with 10 bases in between. CDR3 DNA sequence: TGCAGCGTTGGGCTAGAAAGAGCTTTCTTT. Its protein is CSVGLERAFF.

This clone was seen only once. The gene calls are TRBV4-2 and TRBJ2-7; 9 positions agree with TRBD2. V lost 2 bases to trimming and J lost 2 bases; unmatched junction nucleotides: 13. The CDR3 runs to 18 residues. Germline CDR1 reads LGHNA; CDR2 reads YNFKEQ. DNA of the CDR3: TGTGCCAGCAGCCAACCAATCCCGACTAGCGGAAAGACCTACGAGCAGTACTTC. The encoded protein is CASSQPIPTSGKTYEQYF.

This clone occurred a few times. The chain uses TRBV5-1 and TRBJ2-7; D is possibly TRBD2 (6 bases). Germline V CDR1 and CDR2: SGHRS, YFSETQ. The CDR3 is made up of 15 amino acids. Trimming took off 9 bases at V and 5 bases at J, with 24 bases between the two ends. The CDR3 loop reads CATAVWRERIHEQYF. CDR3 DNA sequence: TGCGCCACCGCTGTTTGGAGGGAGAGGATACACGAGCAGTACTTC. Supplemented by reference TRBV5-1 and TRBJ2-7, the full variable domain reads KAGVTQTPRYLIKTRGQQVTLSCSPISGHRSVSWYQQTPGQGLQFLFEYFSETQRNKGNFPGRFSGRQFSNSRSEMNVSTLELGDSALYLCATAVWRERIHEQYFGPGTRLTVT.

This clone appeared once. V usage is TRBV6-6 and J usage is TRBJ1-2, with 10 positions matching TRBD1. After removal of 5 bases from V and 8 bases from J, the junction contained 8 bases not matched to a gene. This CDR3 has 14 residues. The germline V gene has CDR1 MNHNY and CDR2 SVGAGI (reference sequence). The CDR3 reads CASSRQGAKGGYTF. The CDR3 DNA follows: TGTGCCAGCAGTCGACAGGGGGCTAAGGGAGGCTACACCTTC.

The J gene is TRBJ2-1, the V gene TRBV7-6; TRBD1 matches at 10 bases. J lost 4 bases, V lost 5 bases, and 5 bases had no gene match. Germline CDR1 SGHVS, CDR2 FNYEAQ. This CDR3 spans 15 amino acids. CDR3 DNA sequence: TGTGCCAGCAGCCCGACAGGGGGCCCTTACAATGAGCAGTTCTTC. Amino acids: CASSPTGGPYNEQFF.

Note on this clone: The same CDR3 also results from other DNA sequences found in this sample. The gene calls are TRBV7-9 and TRBJ2-7, with D tentatively TRBD2 (5 bases). In germline, CDR1 is SEHNR, CDR2 FQNEAQ (reference sequence). Trimming stripped 5 bases from V and 3 bases from J, with 8 bases between. This CDR3 has 12 amino acids. CDR3 bases: TGTGCCAGCAGCGTAGGAGGCTACGAGCAGTACTTC. Protein: CASSVGGYEQYF.

This clone was found a few times. V is TRBV7-9 and J is TRBJ1-1; 7 bases align to TRBD1. Trimming took 5 bases from V and 1 from J; bases not matched to a gene: 7. The CDR3 is made up of 15 amino acids. Germline V CDR1 and CDR2: SEHNR, FQNEAQ (reference sequence). CDR3 loop: CASSATGAANTEAFF. For the CDR3, the DNA is TGTGCCAGCAGCGCCACAGGGGCGGCGAACACTGAAGCTTTCTTT.

This rearrangement joins TRBV14 to TRBJ1-2, with a tentative D call TRBD1 (6 bases). The ends were cut back, 4 bases at V and 11 bases at J, with 23 bases in the middle. CDR1 and CDR2 (germline): SGHDN, FVKESK. The CDR3 spans 15 residues. The CDR3 protein is CASSRVAGAPSGYTF. The CDR3 DNA is TGTGCCAGCAGCCGGGTAGCGGGGGCTCCCAGTGGGTACACCTTC.

The chain employs TRBV5-8 and TRBJ2-7; possible D gene TRBD1, 5 bases. V lost 5 bases to trimming and J lost 2 bases, with 14 bases between them. The CDR3 loop spans 14 amino acids. Germline CDR1 is SGHTS and CDR2 is YDEGEE. CDR3 bases: TGTGCCAGCAGAAAGGGGCCAGGGACCTACGAGCAGTACTTC. Protein product: CASRKGPGTYEQYF.

The chain employs TRBV2 and TRBJ2-1; D unresolved. Trimming left V 0 bases short and J 0 bases short, with 9 bases between. From germline, CDR1 is SNHLY and CDR2 FYNNEI. The length of the CDR3 is 16 residues. The CDR3 here is CASSEAFEVSYNEQFF. The CDR3 DNA sequence: TGTGCCAGCAGTGAAGCCTTCGAGGTCTCCTACAATGAGCAGTTCTTC.

The chain joins TRBV11-2 to TRBJ2-3; a possible D gene is TRBD1 (5 bases). CDR1 is SGHAT and CDR2 is FQNNGV in the germline V gene. Trimming cost V 5 bases and J 6 bases, with 24 bases left between them. The CDR3 length is 17 residues. The CDR3 bases are TGTGCCAGCAGCCTTCCATGGCGAAGCAGGGTGGGGGATACGCAGTATTTT. Its protein is CASSLPWRSRVGDTQYF.

A word on this clone: One junction end does not reproduce the germline sequence, and a read error may be involved. The chain links TRBV7-9 to TRBJ1-1, with TRBD1 identical over 9 bases. CDR1 and CDR2 (germline): SEHNR, FQNEAQ (reference sequence). This CDR3 is 15 amino acids long. Here the CDR3 reads CSSSLGDRVITEAFF. Here the CDR3 DNA reads TGTTCCAGCAGCTTAGGGGACAGGGTAATCACTGAAGCTTTCTTT.

The rearrangement uses TRBV5-4 and TRBJ2-3; TRBD2 matches 12 bases. Germline assignment: CDR1 SGHNT and CDR2 YYREEE (reference sequence). This CDR3 has 18 residues. V lost 6 bases, J lost 5 bases, and 16 bases stayed unmatched. CDR3 DNA: TGTGCCAGCATCCCGCCCCCTAGCGGGAGGGGAGCGGTAGATACGCAGTATTTT. Translating gives CASIPPPSGRGAVDTQYF. Based on the CDR3 plus reference TRBV5-4 and TRBJ2-3, the full variable domain is ETGVTQSPTHLIKTRGQQVTLRCSSQSGHNTVSWYQQALGQGPQFIFQYYREEENGRGNFPPRFSGLQFPNYSSELNVNALELDDSALYLCASIPPPSGRGAVDTQYFGPGTRLTVL.